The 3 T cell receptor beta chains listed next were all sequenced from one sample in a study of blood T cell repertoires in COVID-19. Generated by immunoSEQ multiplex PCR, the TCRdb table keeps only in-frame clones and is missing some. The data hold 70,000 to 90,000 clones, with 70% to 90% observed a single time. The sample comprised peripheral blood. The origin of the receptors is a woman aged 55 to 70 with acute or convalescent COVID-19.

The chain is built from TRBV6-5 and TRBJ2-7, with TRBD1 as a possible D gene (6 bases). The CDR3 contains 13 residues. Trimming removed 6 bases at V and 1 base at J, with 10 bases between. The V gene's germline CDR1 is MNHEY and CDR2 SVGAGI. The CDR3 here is CASSLQGSYEQYF. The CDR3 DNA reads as TGTGCCAGCAGCCTACAGGGATCCTACGAGCAGTACTTC.

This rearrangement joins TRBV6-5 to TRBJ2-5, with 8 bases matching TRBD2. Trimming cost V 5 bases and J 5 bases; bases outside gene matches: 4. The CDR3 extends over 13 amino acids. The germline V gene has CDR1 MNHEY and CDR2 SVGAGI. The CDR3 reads CASSRGGHETQYF. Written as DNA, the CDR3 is TGTGCCAGCAGTCGGGGGGGGCACGAGACCCAGTACTTC.

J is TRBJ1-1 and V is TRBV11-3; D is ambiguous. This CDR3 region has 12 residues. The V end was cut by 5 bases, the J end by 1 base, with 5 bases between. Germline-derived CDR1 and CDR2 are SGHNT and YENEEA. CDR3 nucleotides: TGTGCCAGCAGCCCCTCGAACACTGAAGCTTTCTTT. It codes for CASSPSNTEAFF.